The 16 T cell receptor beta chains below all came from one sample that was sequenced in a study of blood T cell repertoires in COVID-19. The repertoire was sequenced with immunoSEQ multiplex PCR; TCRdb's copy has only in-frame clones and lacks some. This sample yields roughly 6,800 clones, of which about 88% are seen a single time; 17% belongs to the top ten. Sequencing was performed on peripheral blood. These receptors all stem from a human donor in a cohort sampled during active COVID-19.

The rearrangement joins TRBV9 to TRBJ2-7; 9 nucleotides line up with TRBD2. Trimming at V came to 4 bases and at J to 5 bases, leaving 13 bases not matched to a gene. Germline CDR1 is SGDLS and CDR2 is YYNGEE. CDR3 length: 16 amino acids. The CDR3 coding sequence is TGTGCCAGCAGCCCGAGGGGCGGGGGGGTCCTGGACGAGCAGTACTTC. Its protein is CASSPRGGGVLDEQYF.

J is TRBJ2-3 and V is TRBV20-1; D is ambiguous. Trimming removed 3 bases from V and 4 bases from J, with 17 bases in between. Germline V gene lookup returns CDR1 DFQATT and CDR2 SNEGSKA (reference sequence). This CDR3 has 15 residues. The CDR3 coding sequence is TGCAGTGCTAGTGATCCCAGCGCCCTACCAGATACGCAGTATTTT. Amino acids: CSASDPSALPDTQYF.

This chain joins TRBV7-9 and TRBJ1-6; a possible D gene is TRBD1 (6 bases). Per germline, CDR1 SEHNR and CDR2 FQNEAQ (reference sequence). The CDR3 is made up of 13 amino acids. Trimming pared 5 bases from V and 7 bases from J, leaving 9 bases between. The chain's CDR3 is CASSRQENSPLHF. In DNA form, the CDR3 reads TGTGCCAGCAGCAGACAGGAGAATTCACCCCTCCACTTT.

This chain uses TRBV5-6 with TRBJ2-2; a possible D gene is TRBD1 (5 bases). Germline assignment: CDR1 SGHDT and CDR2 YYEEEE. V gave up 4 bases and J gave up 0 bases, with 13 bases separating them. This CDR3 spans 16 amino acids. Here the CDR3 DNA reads TGTGCCAGCAGCAGAAGACAGCGAGCGAACACCGGGGAGCTGTTTTTT. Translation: CASSRRQRANTGELFF.

DNA of the CDR3: TGTGCCAGCAGCCAAGGGGGGGGGAGGGCAGATACGCAGTATTTT. It specifies CASSQGGGRADTQYF. J is TRBJ2-3 and V is TRBV3-1 (or the pseudogene TRBV3-2); 7 nucleotides agree with TRBD2. The CDR3 extends over 15 amino acids. V lost 1 base to trimming and J lost 4 bases; unmatched junction nucleotides: 5. The germline V gene encodes CDR1 LGHDT and CDR2 YNNKEL (reference sequence).

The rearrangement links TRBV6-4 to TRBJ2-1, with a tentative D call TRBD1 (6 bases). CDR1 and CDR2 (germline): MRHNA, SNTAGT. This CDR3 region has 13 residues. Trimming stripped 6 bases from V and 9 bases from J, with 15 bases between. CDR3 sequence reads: CASSRDRLGEQFF. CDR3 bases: TGTGCCAGCAGCCGCGACAGGCTGGGTGAGCAGTTCTTC.

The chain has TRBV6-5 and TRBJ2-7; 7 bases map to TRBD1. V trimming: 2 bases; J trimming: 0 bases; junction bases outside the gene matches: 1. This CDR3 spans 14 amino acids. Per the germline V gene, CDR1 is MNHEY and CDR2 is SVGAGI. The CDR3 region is CASSYRGRSYEQYF. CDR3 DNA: TGTGCCAGCAGTTACAGGGGGCGCTCCTACGAGCAGTACTTC.

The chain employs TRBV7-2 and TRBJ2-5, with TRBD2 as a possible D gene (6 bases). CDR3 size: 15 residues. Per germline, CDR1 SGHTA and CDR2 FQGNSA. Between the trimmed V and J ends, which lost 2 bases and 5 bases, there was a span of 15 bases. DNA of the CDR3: TGTGCCAGCAGCTTATTATCGGGAGAGTGGGAGACCCAGTACTTC. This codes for CASSLLSGEWETQYF.

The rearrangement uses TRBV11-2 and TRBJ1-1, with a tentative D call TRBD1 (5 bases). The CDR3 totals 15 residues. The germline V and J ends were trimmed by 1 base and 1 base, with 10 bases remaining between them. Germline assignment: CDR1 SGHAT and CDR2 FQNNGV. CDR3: CASSLAPGGNTEAFF. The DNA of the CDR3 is TGTGCCAGCAGCTTAGCCCCCGGGGGGAACACTGAAGCTTTCTTT.

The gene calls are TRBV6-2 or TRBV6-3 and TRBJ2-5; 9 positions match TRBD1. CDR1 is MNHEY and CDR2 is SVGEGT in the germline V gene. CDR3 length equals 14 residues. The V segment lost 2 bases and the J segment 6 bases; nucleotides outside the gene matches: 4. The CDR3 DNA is TGTGCCAGCAGTTACAGGGACAGGGAAAAGACCCAGTACTTC. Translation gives CASSYRDREKTQYF.

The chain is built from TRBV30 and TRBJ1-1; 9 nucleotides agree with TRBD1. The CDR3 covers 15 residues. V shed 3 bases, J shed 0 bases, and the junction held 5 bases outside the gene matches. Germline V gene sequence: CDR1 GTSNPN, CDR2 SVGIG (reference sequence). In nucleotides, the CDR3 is TGTGCCTGGAGCCTGACAGGGGGTTTGAACACTGAAGCTTTCTTT. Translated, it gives CAWSLTGGLNTEAFF.

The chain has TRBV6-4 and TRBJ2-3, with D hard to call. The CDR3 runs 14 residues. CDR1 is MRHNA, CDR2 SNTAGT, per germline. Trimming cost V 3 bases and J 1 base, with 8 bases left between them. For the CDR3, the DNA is TGTGCCAGCAGTGAAACGATAGGCACAGATACGCAGTATTTT. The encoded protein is CASSETIGTDTQYF.

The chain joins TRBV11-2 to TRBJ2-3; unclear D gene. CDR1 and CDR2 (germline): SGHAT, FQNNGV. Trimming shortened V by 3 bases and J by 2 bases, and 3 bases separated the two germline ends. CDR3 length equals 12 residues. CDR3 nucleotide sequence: TGTGCCAGCAGCTTCTTCACAGATACGCAGTATTTT. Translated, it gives CASSFFTDTQYF.

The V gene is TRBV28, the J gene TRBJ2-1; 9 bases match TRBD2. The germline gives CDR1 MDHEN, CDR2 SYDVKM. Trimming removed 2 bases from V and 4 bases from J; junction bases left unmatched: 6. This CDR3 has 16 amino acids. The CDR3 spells CASSLASAGGYNEQFF. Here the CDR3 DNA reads TGTGCCAGCAGTTTAGCATCTGCGGGAGGGTACAATGAGCAGTTCTTC. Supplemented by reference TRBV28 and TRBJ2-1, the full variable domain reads DVKVTQSSRYLVKRTGEKVFLECVQDMDHENMFWYRQDPGLGLRLIYFSYDVKMKEKGDIPEGYSVSREKKERFSLILESASTNQTSMYLCASSLASAGGYNEQFFGPGTRLTVL.

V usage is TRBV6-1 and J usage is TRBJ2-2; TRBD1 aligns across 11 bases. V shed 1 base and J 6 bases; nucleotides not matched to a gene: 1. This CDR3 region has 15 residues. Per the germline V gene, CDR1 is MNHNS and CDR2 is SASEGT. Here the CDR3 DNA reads TGTGCCAGCAGTGAAGGGACAGGGGGCGCCGGGGAGCTGTTTTTT. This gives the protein CASSEGTGGAGELFF.

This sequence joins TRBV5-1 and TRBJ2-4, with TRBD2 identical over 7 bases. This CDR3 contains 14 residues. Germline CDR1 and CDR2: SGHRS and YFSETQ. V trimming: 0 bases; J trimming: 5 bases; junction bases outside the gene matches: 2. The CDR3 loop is CASSLGGSENIQYF. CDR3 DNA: TGCGCCAGCAGCTTGGGCGGGAGTGAAAACATTCAGTACTTC.